This TCR beta chain stems from a study of blood T cell repertoires in COVID-19. For the study at large: Sites in the United States, Italy and Spain provided acute and convalescent COVID-19 samples. T cells, B-cell-depleted T cells, or PBMCs provided the cDNA or gDNA that served as material.

The CDR3 covers 15 residues. V was clipped by 1 base and J by 3 bases, with 12 bases between them. The germline V gene has CDR1 SSHAT and CDR2 FNYEAQ (reference sequence). Sequencing used immunoSEQ multiplex PCR; TCRdb keeps in-frame clones, though not all of them. The sample lists 95,000 or so clones; about four fifths were seen once. The source of this sequence is a woman aged 80 or over with active or convalescent COVID-19. Sequences were obtained from peripheral blood. The genes are TRBV7-7 and TRBJ2-5; maybe TRBD2 (5 bases). This chain's CDR3 is CASSLGLGREETQYF. The CDR3 bases are TGTGCCAGCAGCTTAGGTCTCGGGCGGGAAGAGACCCAGTACTTC.